Each of the 26 T cell receptor beta chains below was sequenced from the same sample in a study of beta chain features in type 1 diabetes. Points from the study as a whole: Moderately but significantly shorter TCRB CDR3s were found in Type 1 diabetes patients in all four CD4+ subsets.

No antigen is known for these receptors. Expressed TCRB transcripts were sequenced because the isolated RNA had all been reverse transcribed beforehand. Assay: immunoSEQ multiplex PCR; the TCRdb copy retains only in-frame clones and omits some. The sample lists 500,000 to 850,000 clones, about 14% occurring once. Material for sequencing was naive CD4+ T cells from blood. The receptors were sampled from a man aged 18-30 years with type 1 diabetes.

This clone was detected only a few times. The CDR3: CASSGTSGGSYNEQFF. DNA of the CDR3: TGTGCCAGCAGCGGGACTAGCGGGGGCTCCTACAATGAGCAGTTCTTC. This chain links TRBV9 with TRBJ2-1, with 13 bases matching TRBD2. The CDR3 is 16 amino acids. The junction had 0 bases not matched to a gene; V was cut back by 3 bases and J by 0 bases. From germline, CDR1 is SGDLS and CDR2 YYNGEE.

V and J are TRBV18 and TRBJ2-7; 8 bases line up with TRBD1. This CDR3 contains 15 residues. V dropped 3 bases and J dropped 3; count of bases not matched to a gene: 7. Germline V lookup: CDR1 KGHSH, CDR2 LQKENI. CDR3: CASSPYNDRGYEQYF. In DNA, the CDR3 is TGTGCCAGCTCACCCTACAACGACAGGGGCTACGAGCAGTACTTC.

This clone was detected only a few times. The rearrangement links TRBV13 to TRBJ2-6; D remains ambiguous. CDR1 is PRHDT and CDR2 is FYEKMQ in the germline V gene (reference sequence). CDR3 length equals 14 residues. The V and J ends lost 5 bases and 0 bases respectively, with 5 bases between them. The CDR3 DNA reads as TGTGCCAGCAGCAATCCCTCTGGGGCCAACGTCCTGACTTTC. This translates into CASSNPSGANVLTF.

V and J are TRBV6-5 and TRBJ1-2; D is unresolved. CDR3 length equals 13 residues. V was cut by 6 bases and J by 4 bases, with 12 bases left in between. Germline lookup yields CDR1 MNHEY and CDR2 SVGAGI. CDR3 sequence reads: CASSYDLTYGYTF. DNA for the CDR3: TGTGCCAGCAGCTACGATCTCACCTATGGCTACACCTTC.

Notes on this clone: Other DNA sequences from this sample encode an identical CDR3 as well. The rearrangement joins TRBV5-6 to TRBJ2-3; D is unresolved. From germline, CDR1 is SGHDT and CDR2 YYEEEE. Trimming took off 3 bases at V and 3 bases at J, with 5 bases between the two ends. This CDR3 is built from 12 residues. This CDR3 is CASSWGTDTQYF. CDR3 sequence (DNA): TGTGCCAGCAGCTGGGGAACAGATACGCAGTATTTT.

This clone came up a few times. The rearrangement links TRBV29-1 to TRBJ2-5, with a weak D call TRBD1 (5 bases). Germline loops: CDR1 SQVTM, CDR2 ANQGSEA. V was trimmed by 4 bases and J by 5 bases, leaving 11 bases between them. The CDR3 is 12 amino acids. This chain's CDR3 is CSVVSGSETQYF. The CDR3 DNA reads TGCAGCGTTGTATCAGGGTCCGAGACCCAGTACTTC.

The chain links TRBV6-6 to TRBJ2-7; 7 bases map to TRBD2. Germline CDR1 reads MNHNY; CDR2 reads SVGAGI (reference sequence). The CDR3 consists of 13 residues. The junction had 4 bases not matched to a gene; V was cut back by 8 bases and J by 0 bases. The CDR3 region has the DNA TGTGCCAGCGCAACTAGCGTCTCCTACGAGCAGTACTTC. Its protein is CASATSVSYEQYF.

The genes are TRBV7-6 and TRBJ2-7; D gene ambiguous. V lost 3 bases to trimming and J lost 3 bases, with 9 bases between them. The CDR3 runs to 13 residues. Germline values: CDR1 SGHVS, CDR2 FNYEAQ. CDR3 bases: TGTGCCAGCAGCTTTTCTAGATTCTACGAGCAGTACTTC. This translates into CASSFSRFYEQYF.

The chain links TRBV2 to TRBJ1-5; 8 bases line up with TRBD1. CDR1 and CDR2 (germline): SNHLY, FYNNEI. After removal of 7 bases from V and 7 bases from J, the junction contained 6 bases not matched to a gene. The CDR3 spans 13 residues. The CDR3 loop reads CASKGTGRQPQHF. The CDR3 DNA is TGTGCCAGCAAGGGGACAGGCCGGCAGCCCCAGCATTTT.

CDR3 in amino acids: CASSQDVGRGIQETQYF. CDR3 sequence (DNA): TGTGCCAGCAGCCAAGATGTTGGCAGGGGAATTCAAGAGACCCAGTACTTC. This chain joins TRBV14 and TRBJ2-5; D perhaps matches TRBD1 (6 bases). The CDR3 sequence is 17 residues long. V lost 0 bases and J 2 bases, leaving 16 bases between the germline ends. From germline, CDR1 is SGHDN and CDR2 FVKESK.

The table lists this clone with a few counts. The chain recombines TRBV30 with TRBJ2-7, with 8 bases aligning to TRBD2. From germline, CDR1 is GTSNPN and CDR2 SVGIG (reference sequence). J was trimmed by 3 bases and V by 3 bases; bases with no gene match: 10. The CDR3 has 15 amino acids. The CDR3 sequence is CAWRWSGRSLYEQYF. In DNA form, the CDR3 reads TGTGCCTGGAGGTGGAGCGGGAGATCTCTCTACGAGCAGTACTTC. The variable domain in full, with the rest retrieved from reference TRBV30 and TRBJ2-7, is SQTIHQWPATLVQPVGSPLSLECTVEGTSNPNLYWYRQAAGRGLQLLFYSVGIGQISSEVPQNLSASRPQDRQFILSSKKLLLSDSGFYLCAWRWSGRSLYEQYFGPGTRLTVT.

This clone was seen a handful of times. V gene TRBV2 combines with J gene TRBJ1-1; maybe TRBD1 (5 bases). Germline CDR1 is SNHLY and CDR2 is FYNNEI. The V and J ends lost 6 bases and 11 bases respectively, with 16 bases between them. The CDR3 has 12 amino acids. The CDR3 sequence is CASRERTSGAFF. The CDR3 bases are TGTGCCAGCAGGGAAAGGACATCGGGGGCTTTCTTT.

V and J are TRBV5-1 and TRBJ2-7; D might be TRBD1 or TRBD2, each matching 5 bases. CDR3 length: 15 amino acids. In germline, CDR1 is SGHRS, CDR2 YFSETQ. V shed 4 bases and J shed 3 bases, with 17 bases lying between them. DNA for the CDR3: TGCGCCAGCAGCCCCTTGGTCATGGGGGACTACGAGCAGTACTTC. Translating it yields CASSPLVMGDYEQYF. The variable domain in full, completed from reference TRBV5-1 and TRBJ2-7, reads KAGVTQTPRYLIKTRGQQVTLSCSPISGHRSVSWYQQTPGQGLQFLFEYFSETQRNKGNFPGRFSGRQFSNSRSEMNVSTLELGDSALYLCASSPLVMGDYEQYFGPGTRLTVT.

V usage is TRBV13 and J usage is TRBJ1-5; tentatively, D is TRBD1 (5 bases). The germline V and J ends were trimmed by 6 bases and 0 bases, with 24 bases remaining between them. Per the germline V gene, CDR1 is PRHDT and CDR2 is FYEKMQ (reference sequence). CDR3 length: 19 amino acids. CDR3 sequence: CASSRRDSLEGYSNQPQHF. The CDR3 DNA reads as TGTGCCAGCAGTCGTCGGGACTCCTTAGAGGGTTATAGCAATCAGCCCCAGCATTTT.

This chain uses TRBV27 with TRBJ2-5; D unresolved. The length of the CDR3 is 18 residues. The germline V and J ends were trimmed by 2 bases and 0 bases, with 19 bases remaining between them. The V gene's germline CDR1 is MNHEY and CDR2 SMNVEV (reference sequence). CDR3 sequence reads: CASSLRPEKVPYQETQYF. The CDR3 DNA is TGTGCCAGCAGTTTAAGGCCTGAGAAGGTCCCGTACCAAGAGACCCAGTACTTC.

V gene TRBV4-3 combines with J gene TRBJ1-1, with D maybe TRBD1 (5 bases). Trimming shortened V by 4 bases and J by 0 bases, and 12 bases separated the two germline ends. In germline, CDR1 is LGHNA, CDR2 YSLEER. The CDR3 sequence is 15 residues long. This CDR3 reads CASSPQGAMNTEAFF. The CDR3 DNA reads as TGCGCCAGCAGCCCCCAGGGAGCGATGAACACTGAAGCTTTCTTT.

V is TRBV9 and J is TRBJ2-1; D not resolved. Germline V gene lookup returns CDR1 SGDLS and CDR2 YYNGEE. The CDR3 is 14 amino acids. Trimming took 4 bases from V and 8 from J, leaving 16 bases between them. CDR3: CASSFSPNFHEQFF. The CDR3, as DNA: TGTGCCAGCAGCTTCTCCCCCAACTTCCATGAGCAGTTCTTC.

In regard to this clone: The sample carries other DNA sequences with the same CDR3. This sequence joins TRBV18 and TRBJ2-3; unclear D gene. This CDR3 is built from 14 residues. Germline V gives CDR1 KGHSH, CDR2 LQKENI. Trimming took 1 base from V and 0 from J, leaving 5 bases between them. CDR3 DNA: TGTGCCAGCTCACCACTGGATAGCACAGATACGCAGTATTTT. The encoded protein is CASSPLDSTDTQYF.

This clone has only one observation. In the same sample, other DNA sequences code for this CDR3. The genes are TRBV28 and TRBJ1-2; tentatively, D is TRBD1 (6 bases). Trimming removed 4 bases at V and 7 bases at J, with 7 bases between. This CDR3 region has 11 residues. Germline V gene data show CDR1 as MDHEN and CDR2 as SYDVKM. The CDR3 is CASSSDSGYTF. The DNA for the CDR3 is TGTGCCAGCAGTTCGGACAGTGGCTACACCTTC.

On this clone: Other DNA sequences in this specimen translate into the identical CDR3. The chain uses TRBV30 and TRBJ1-2; 10 bases line up with TRBD1. Germline CDR1 is GTSNPN and CDR2 is SVGIG (reference sequence). V lost 0 bases, J lost 8 bases, and 3 bases stayed unmatched. This CDR3 spans 13 amino acids. The CDR3 nucleotides read TGTGCCTGGAGTGTCGGGACAGGGGTCGGCTACACCTTC. Translating it yields CAWSVGTGVGYTF.

The chain links TRBV7-3 to TRBJ2-7; D might be TRBD1 (5 bases). Germline values: CDR1 SGHTA, CDR2 FQGTGA. The V gene lost 2 bases and the J gene lost 3 bases, with 11 bases spanning the gap. This CDR3 region has 14 residues. This CDR3 is CASSLGPGNYEQYF. CDR3 DNA: TGTGCCAGCAGCTTAGGCCCAGGGAACTACGAGCAGTACTTC.

This chain links TRBV28 with TRBJ1-1, with D maybe TRBD1 (5 bases). The germline V gene has CDR1 MDHEN and CDR2 SYDVKM. This CDR3 spans 13 amino acids. The V end lost 7 bases, the J end lost 1 base, and 10 bases lay between the germline ends. CDR3 sequence: CASIPGRNTEAFF. In DNA, the CDR3 is TGTGCCAGCATACCGGGACGGAACACTGAAGCTTTCTTT.

This chain connects TRBV2 to TRBJ2-1; D perhaps matches TRBD2 (5 bases). The germline V and J ends were trimmed by 8 bases and 6 bases, with 14 bases remaining between them. The CDR3 sequence is 13 residues long. CDR1 and CDR2 (germline): SNHLY, FYNNEI. The CDR3 coding sequence is TGTGCCAGCTTGAGGGAGATCATCAATGAGCAGTTCTTC. Translation: CASLREIINEQFF.

This clone was seen only once. For the CDR3, the DNA is TGTGCCAGCAGTGAAGTTCGGTTGGTGAAGGGTGAGACCCAGTACTTC. As protein: CASSEVRLVKGETQYF. This sequence joins TRBV6-1 and TRBJ2-5; D is undetermined. This CDR3 spans 16 amino acids. Trimming pared 1 base from V and 5 bases from J, leaving 17 bases between. Germline V gene data show CDR1 as MNHNS and CDR2 as SASEGT.

This clone was seen a handful of times. The chain employs TRBV7-2 and TRBJ2-3; D unresolved. From germline, CDR1 is SGHTA and CDR2 FQGNSA. This CDR3 has 17 residues. Trimming pared 3 bases from V and 2 bases from J, leaving 18 bases between. In DNA, the CDR3 is TGTGCCAGCAGCTTCGACCCCCGCTGGCAAATCACAGATACGCAGTATTTT. It is translated as CASSFDPRWQITDTQYF.

This clone was recorded a few times. This rearrangement joins TRBV19 to TRBJ2-2; 8 bases map to TRBD1. Germline V lookup: CDR1 LNHDA, CDR2 SQIVND (reference sequence). The CDR3 spans 16 residues. V shed 4 bases and J 0 bases; nucleotides not matched to a gene: 4. CDR3 amino acids: CASSTLTGANTGELFF. For the CDR3, the DNA is TGTGCCAGTAGTACCCTGACAGGGGCGAACACCGGGGAGCTGTTTTTT.